Described below is a single TCR beta chain sequence and its context. The antigen is not known. This may stem from a read error, because a much larger clone lies one nucleotide away. TCR beta CDR3 regions were amplified from RNA transcripts. An initial round of RT-PCR targeting the TCR CDR3 relied on the HTBI primer set. TCRdb reprocessed the multiplex PCR reads via MiXCR and lists one record per CDR3 protein. The sample yields hundreds of thousands of distinct CDR3 sequences, approximately 15% seen once. Criteria for exclusion of patients were uncontrolled infection, other autoimmune disease, pregnancy or lactation. The PBMCs studied were ones that came from roughly 9.4 ml fresh peripheral blood. This record comes from a study of T cells in Graves' hyperthyroidism and ophthalmopathy. Whole-study results and caveats: Most clonotypes expanded in the thyroid (above 0.001) were also present in blood. A 13 V-J signature model discriminated ophthalmopathy versus stable hyperthyroidism.

The receptor comes from a woman in her twenties or thirties with Graves' hyperthyroidism that later progressed to Graves' ophthalmopathy. The specimen sequenced was blood.

CDR3 sequence: CASSPERGAGYGYTF. The CDR3, as DNA: TGTGCCAGCAGTCCCGAACGGGGGGCAGGGTATGGCTACACCTTC. The chain has TRBV6-2 or TRBV6-3 and TRBJ1-2, with D perhaps TRBD1 (6 bases). Per the germline V gene, CDR1 is MNHEY and CDR2 is SVGEGT. The V and J ends lost 5 bases and 5 bases respectively, with 18 bases between them. This CDR3 is 15 amino acids long.